Shown below are 31 T cell receptor beta chains from a single sample sequenced in a study of T cell responses to AZD1222 COVID-19 vaccine. Assay: immunoSEQ multiplex PCR; the TCRdb copy retains only in-frame clones and omits some. The table has approximately 68,000 clones, around 87% seen once. The sample here was peripheral blood, taken on day 0 of AZD1222 vaccination. Receptor source: an adult in good health.

The chain recombines TRBV9 with TRBJ1-2, with TRBD1 identical over 8 bases. V was clipped by 0 bases and J by 5 bases; unmatched bases: 21. CDR1 and CDR2 from the germline V gene are SGDLS and YYNGEE. The CDR3 runs 20 residues. CDR3 in amino acids: CASSVARNWPRKDREYGYTF. The CDR3 DNA is TGTGCCAGCAGCGTAGCTCGAAATTGGCCGCGTAAGGACAGGGAGTATGGCTACACCTTC.

The rearrangement links TRBV3-1 (or the pseudogene TRBV3-2) to TRBJ1-2, with 7 bases lining up with TRBD1. V was pared by 0 bases and J by 4 bases, with 26 bases of the junction left unmatched. From germline, CDR1 is LGHDT and CDR2 YNNKEL (reference sequence). The CDR3 extends over 22 amino acids. This chain's CDR3 is CASSQDAIREDRRARWGYGYTF. CDR3 sequence (DNA): TGTGCCAGCAGCCAAGACGCCATAAGAGAGGACAGGCGGGCAAGGTGGGGCTATGGCTACACCTTC.

The V gene is TRBV19, the J gene TRBJ2-1; tentative D call: TRBD2 (6 bases). The germline gives CDR1 LNHDA, CDR2 SQIVND (reference sequence). The CDR3 runs to 18 residues. V lost 0 bases and J 1 base, leaving 16 bases between the germline ends. For the CDR3, the DNA is TGTGCCAGTAGTATAGATGGTTCTAGCGCCGCATCCTACAATGAGCAGTTCTTC. Its protein product is CASSIDGSSAASYNEQFF.

The V call is TRBV7-2, the J call TRBJ1-1, with D tentatively TRBD1 (5 bases). The CDR3 is 15 residues long. Germline CDR1 is SGHTA and CDR2 is FQGNSA. Trimming pared 4 bases from V and 1 base from J, leaving 13 bases between. The CDR3 DNA reads TGTGCCAGCAGCTCAAGGGGCCTCGGGAACACTGAAGCTTTCTTT. Its translation is CASSSRGLGNTEAFF. Using reference TRBV7-2 and TRBJ1-1 for the parts outside the CDR3, the full variable domain is GAGVSQSPSNKVTEKGKDVELRCDPISGHTALYWYRQSLGQGLEFLIYFQGNSAPDKSGLPSDRFSAERTGGSVSTLTIQRTQQEDSAVYLCASSSRGLGNTEAFFGQGTRLTVV.

The chain combines TRBV30 with TRBJ2-5; D is undetermined. Germline CDR1 reads GTSNPN; CDR2 reads SVGIG (reference sequence). This CDR3 is built from 11 residues. V was trimmed by 5 bases and J by 5 bases, leaving 9 bases between them. CDR3 DNA sequence: TGTGCCTGGGGGGTAGGCGAGACCCAGTACTTC. Its protein product is CAWGVGETQYF. Supplemented by reference TRBV30 and TRBJ2-5, the full variable domain reads SQTIHQWPATLVQPVGSPLSLECTVEGTSNPNLYWYRQAAGRGLQLLFYSVGIGQISSEVPQNLSASRPQDRQFILSSKKLLLSDSGFYLCAWGVGETQYFGPGTRLLVL.

This clone was seen a few times. The rearrangement joins TRBV28 to TRBJ2-3; no reliable D call. Trimming took 6 bases from V and 2 from J, leaving 9 bases between them. The length of the CDR3 is 13 residues. Germline assignment: CDR1 MDHEN and CDR2 SYDVKM. The CDR3 region is CASSPGLTDTQYF. For the CDR3, the DNA is TGTGCCAGCAGCCCGGGCCTCACAGATACGCAGTATTTT.

The chain is built from TRBV21-1 and TRBJ2-5; the table's D call of TRBD2 was not tested on the DNA. TRBV21-1 is a pseudogene locus. This CDR3 region has 15 residues. The CDR3 protein is CASSPSGGARETQYF. CDR3 in DNA: TGTGCCAGCAGTCCTAGCGGGGGGGCCCGGGAGACCCAGTACTTC.

The chain joins TRBV7-8 to TRBJ1-4; 9 bases are shared with TRBD1. Germline loops: CDR1 SGHVS, CDR2 FQNEAQ. This CDR3 has 14 residues. Trimming at V came to 6 bases and at J to 10 bases, leaving 9 bases not matched to a gene. The CDR3, as DNA: TGTGCCAGCAGAAGGGACAGGGAAATTGGAAAACTGTTTTTT. It is translated as CASRRDREIGKLFF.

This sequence joins TRBV19 and TRBJ1-1; 8 bases map to TRBD1. Trimming removed 5 bases from V and 8 bases from J; junction bases left unmatched: 7. CDR1 and CDR2 from the germline V gene are LNHDA and SQIVND (reference sequence). The length of the CDR3 is 13 residues. The CDR3 loop is CASSGQGGEEAFF. In nucleotides, the CDR3 is TGTGCCAGTAGTGGACAGGGTGGCGAAGAAGCTTTCTTT.

The chain couples TRBV4-1 to TRBJ1-5; D gene unclear. Trimming removed 1 base from V and 0 bases from J, with 7 bases in between. This CDR3 has 15 amino acids. From germline, CDR1 is MGHRA and CDR2 YSYEKL. The CDR3 region has the DNA TGCGCCAGCAGCCAAGGACTTCATAGCAATCAGCCCCAGCATTTT. It codes for CASSQGLHSNQPQHF.

This clone was counted once. The chain combines TRBV2 with TRBJ2-1; possible D gene TRBD2, 6 bases. Germline V CDR1 and CDR2: SNHLY, FYNNEI. Trimming cost V 8 bases and J 6 bases, with 11 bases left between them. The CDR3 loop spans 12 amino acids. CDR3 loop: CASGRTGNEQFF. The DNA of the CDR3 is TGTGCCAGCGGGAGGACTGGCAATGAGCAGTTCTTC.

V gene TRBV19 combines with J gene TRBJ1-5; 8 positions match TRBD1. Losses at the gene ends were 6 bases for V and 4 bases for J; bases not matched to a gene: 8. The CDR3 totals 15 residues. Per germline, CDR1 LNHDA and CDR2 SQIVND (reference sequence). The CDR3 coding sequence is TGTGCCAGTAGGCCGACAGGGGCGCGGAATCAGCCCCAGCATTTT. It specifies CASRPTGARNQPQHF.

This clone has just a few counts. This chain joins TRBV28 and TRBJ2-1; 9 bases agree with TRBD2. Germline V lookup: CDR1 MDHEN, CDR2 SYDVKM. The V and J ends lost 0 bases and 0 bases, in that order; junction bases with no gene match: 6. CDR3 length equals 18 residues. CDR3 in amino acids: CASSLWLAGSPSYNEQFF. DNA for the CDR3: TGTGCCAGCAGTTTATGGCTAGCGGGGAGCCCCTCCTACAATGAGCAGTTCTTC.

The chain carries TRBV18 and TRBJ1-1; D might be TRBD1 (5 bases). CDR1 KGHSH and CDR2 LQKENI come from the germline V gene. Trimming cost V 3 bases and J 4 bases, with 9 bases left between them. This CDR3 has 13 residues. This CDR3 is CASSPETATEAFF. CDR3 DNA sequence: TGTGCCAGCTCACCGGAGACAGCCACTGAAGCTTTCTTT.

The chain recombines TRBV7-8 with TRBJ2-2; TRBD2 aligns across 7 bases. Germline CDR1 SGHVS, CDR2 FQNEAQ. Germline trimming cut 8 bases from V and 5 bases from J; bases unmatched to any gene: 5. The CDR3 covers 13 residues. The CDR3 DNA reads TGTGCCAGCGACCGCGGGAGAACCGGGGAGCTGTTTTTT. It specifies CASDRGRTGELFF.

This sequence joins TRBV4-3 and TRBJ1-1, with 7 bases identical to TRBD1. CDR3 size: 16 residues. Germline loops: CDR1 LGHNA, CDR2 YSLEER. V was clipped by 0 bases and J by 1 base; unmatched bases: 5. The CDR3, as DNA: TGCGCCAGCAGCCAAGATGCACAGGGGTCGAACACTGAAGCTTTCTTT. Protein sequence: CASSQDAQGSNTEAFF.

The chain has TRBV7-9 and TRBJ2-7, with D hard to call. V lost 5 bases to trimming and J lost 6 bases, with 14 bases between them. This CDR3 region has 13 residues. The germline CDR1 and CDR2 sequences are SEHNR and FQNEAQ (reference sequence). The CDR3 is CASSPPSPGEQYF. For the CDR3, the DNA is TGTGCCAGCAGCCCGCCCTCTCCTGGCGAGCAGTACTTC.

The chain is built from TRBV28 and TRBJ2-4; tentatively, D is TRBD2 (6 bases). CDR3 length equals 13 residues. Germline lookup yields CDR1 MDHEN and CDR2 SYDVKM. Trimming left V 9 bases short and J 1 base short, with 10 bases between. CDR3 DNA sequence: TGTGCCAGTCGGGACTTTGCCAAAAACATTCAGTACTTC. It yields the protein CASRDFAKNIQYF.

The chain carries TRBV7-9 and TRBJ1-3; no clear D. This CDR3 contains 12 residues. Germline CDR1 SEHNR, CDR2 FQNEAQ (reference sequence). V dropped 5 bases and J dropped 4 bases, with 6 bases sitting between them. The CDR3 reads CASSRTGNTIYF. CDR3 DNA: TGTGCCAGCAGCCGGACGGGAAACACCATATATTTT.

The chain couples TRBV7-9 to TRBJ2-2; a weak D match, TRBD1 (5 bases). Germline lookup yields CDR1 SEHNR and CDR2 FQNEAQ (reference sequence). V gave up 2 bases and J gave up 6 bases, with 10 bases separating them. The length of the CDR3 is 14 residues. The CDR3 DNA reads TGTGCCAGCAGCTTAACCCAGGGCGCCGGGGAGCTGTTTTTT. Residues: CASSLTQGAGELFF.

The DNA of the CDR3 is TGTGCCAGCAGCTTTTGGCAGGGTAACTATGGCTACACCTTC. Its protein is CASSFWQGNYGYTF. The chain employs TRBV5-4 and TRBJ1-2; possible D gene TRBD1, 5 bases. Germline CDR1 reads SGHNT; CDR2 reads YYREEE (reference sequence). This CDR3 is 14 amino acids long. V dropped 2 bases and J dropped 1 base, with 9 bases sitting between them.

This rearrangement joins TRBV4-3 to TRBJ2-2, with D tentatively TRBD2 (6 bases). The CDR3 spans 16 residues. CDR1 and CDR2 from the germline V gene are LGHNA and YSLEER. The ends were cut back, 1 base at V and 5 bases at J, with 14 bases in the middle. CDR3 sequence reads: CASSQVPGGWTGELFF. The DNA for the CDR3 is TGCGCCAGCAGCCAAGTCCCCGGGGGATGGACCGGGGAGCTGTTTTTT.

The genes are TRBV5-8 and TRBJ2-2; unclear D gene. Germline V gene data show CDR1 as SGHTS and CDR2 as YDEGEE. V shed 0 bases and J shed 5 bases, with 5 bases lying between them. The CDR3 is 13 amino acids. CDR3 residues: CASSLAPTGELFF. CDR3 nucleotide sequence: TGTGCCAGCAGCTTGGCCCCGACCGGGGAGCTGTTTTTT. The full variable domain, in which reference TRBV5-8 and TRBJ2-2 provide the parts outside the CDR3, is EAGVTQSPTHLIKTRGQQATLRCSPISGHTSVYWYQQALGLGLQFLLWYDEGEERNRGNFPPRFSGRQFPNYSSELNVNALELEDSALYLCASSLAPTGELFFGEGSRLTVL.

V is TRBV30 and J is TRBJ1-3; 7 bases are shared with TRBD1. The CDR3 has 16 amino acids. Losses at the gene ends were 8 bases for V and 4 bases for J; bases not matched to a gene: 17. The V gene's germline CDR1 is GTSNPN and CDR2 SVGIG (reference sequence). As DNA, the CDR3 is TGTGCCGGGAACTCCTGGAAGGGGGCAGGAGGAAACACCATATATTTT. Its translation: CAGNSWKGAGGNTIYF.

The chain employs TRBV5-5 and TRBJ1-5; D is possibly TRBD1 (6 bases). The germline V gene has CDR1 SGHKS and CDR2 YYEKEE (reference sequence). This CDR3 region has 15 residues. V lost 4 bases, J lost 4 bases, and 15 bases lay in between. CDR3 amino acids: CASSPERGANQPQHF. CDR3 nucleotide sequence: TGTGCCAGCAGCCCCGAGCGGGGGGCGAATCAGCCCCAGCATTTT.

CDR3 sequence: CASSVSFIGRGEAGTEAFF. The CDR3 DNA sequence: TGTGCCAGCAGCGTAAGCTTTATCGGACGGGGTGAAGCGGGCACTGAAGCTTTCTTT. This chain links TRBV9 with TRBJ1-1; no reliable D call. Trimming pared 1 base from V and 4 bases from J, leaving 26 bases between. Germline CDR1 reads SGDLS; CDR2 reads YYNGEE. The CDR3 spans 19 residues.

V gene TRBV7-8 combines with J gene TRBJ1-1, with D perhaps matching TRBD1 (5 bases). This CDR3 has 16 amino acids. Germline V gives CDR1 SGHVS, CDR2 FQNEAQ. The ends were cut back, 5 bases at V and 0 bases at J, with 16 bases in the middle. As DNA, the CDR3 is TGTGCCAGCAGCCCTACCAGGGTTGAACTGAACACTGAAGCTTTCTTT. Translating it yields CASSPTRVELNTEAFF.

V is TRBV30 and J is TRBJ1-4, with a possible D match to TRBD1 (5 bases). In germline, CDR1 is GTSNPN, CDR2 SVGIG (reference sequence). CDR3 length: 11 amino acids. Between the trimmed V and J ends, which lost 1 base and 8 bases, there was a span of 5 bases. CDR3 in amino acids: CAWSEGEKLFF. For the CDR3, the DNA is TGTGCCTGGAGTGAGGGGGAAAAACTGTTTTTT.

The rearrangement joins TRBV5-1 to TRBJ1-5, with TRBD1 as a possible D gene (5 bases). Germline assignment: CDR1 SGHRS and CDR2 YFSETQ. With 4 bases removed from V and 4 bases from J, the gap between germline ends came to 15 bases. The CDR3 contains 15 residues. The CDR3 spells CASSRDGDLNQPQHF. CDR3 bases: TGCGCCAGCAGCCGAGACGGGGACTTGAATCAGCCCCAGCATTTT.

This clone was seen only once. The chain has TRBV4-1 and TRBJ2-3; possibly TRBD2 for D (7 bases). The CDR3 runs 13 residues. Trimming removed 4 bases at V and 14 bases at J, with 19 bases between. The V gene's germline CDR1 is MGHRA and CDR2 YSYEKL. The CDR3 protein is CASSLLGGGARYF. In DNA form, the CDR3 reads TGCGCCAGCAGCCTCCTAGGGGGGGGCGCCCGGTATTTT.

The chain links TRBV11-1 to TRBJ2-7, with D possibly TRBD1 on 6 matching bases. There are 12 residues in the CDR3. V was shortened by 4 bases and J by 6 bases, with 10 bases between the two germline ends. CDR1 is SGHAT and CDR2 is FQDESV in the germline V gene (reference sequence). The DNA for the CDR3 is TGTGCCAGCAGCTCCGACAGGAGCGAGCAGTACTTC. Its translation is CASSSDRSEQYF.